Described below is a single TCR beta chain sequence and its context. The assay was immunoSEQ multiplex PCR, and TCRdb's table has in-frame clones only and misses some. The data hold nearly 85,000 clones, with approximately 82% observed a single time. This sample stems from a study of blood T cell repertoires in COVID-19. J gave up 8 bases and V 6 bases, and 8 bases lay outside the gene matches. Germline V gene lookup returns CDR1 KGHDR and CDR2 SFDVKD. CDR3 length equals 13 residues. The origin of this receptor is a woman between 55 and 75 years old with acute or convalescent COVID-19. This chain connects TRBV24-1 to TRBJ1-2; TRBD1 matches at 7 bases. Sequenced: peripheral blood. CDR3 sequence: CATSSEQGRGYTF. The CDR3 DNA is TGTGCCACCAGTTCCGAACAGGGGAGAGGCTACACCTTC.